The 24 T cell receptor beta chains reported below all come from one sample, sequenced in a study of T cells of healthy individuals. MiXCR, applied by TCRdb to the 5' RACE reads, yields one record per CDR3 protein. This sample yields about 96,000 distinct CDR3 sequences, of which roughly 15% are seen a single time; about 6% belongs to the top ten. The receptors come from a human donor in good health.

The table lists this clonotype with many counts. V usage is TRBV2 and J usage is TRBJ1-1; 7 bases line up with TRBD1. The trim removed 6 bases at V and 5 bases at J, leaving 12 bases unmatched. Germline CDR1 and CDR2: SNHLY and FYNNEI. The CDR3 runs to 15 residues. Written as DNA, the CDR3 is TGTGCCAGCAGAAGGGAAGGGGGCGAGGGAACTGAAGCTTTCTTT. Translating gives CASRREGGEGTEAFF.

The chain links TRBV28 to TRBJ1-5; D might be TRBD1 (5 bases). There are 15 residues in the CDR3. Germline V lookup: CDR1 MDHEN, CDR2 SYDVKM. V was shortened by 5 bases and J by 6 bases, with 17 bases between the two germline ends. CDR3 in amino acids: CASSPTWGNSQPQHF. In DNA form, the CDR3 reads TGTGCCAGCAGTCCGACTTGGGGGAATAGTCAGCCCCAGCATTTT.

There are a few counts of this clonotype. V usage is TRBV6-5 and J usage is TRBJ2-1; 10 bases are shared with TRBD1. The CDR3 length is 15 residues. Germline-derived CDR1 and CDR2 are MNHEY and SVGAGI. V lost 4 bases, J lost 7 bases, and 7 bases stayed unmatched. DNA for the CDR3: TGTGCCAGCAGTTCCGACAGGGGGCCTTGGAATGAGCAGTTCTTC. Its translation: CASSSDRGPWNEQFF.

This clonotype was found a few times. V gene TRBV6-4 combines with J gene TRBJ1-4; weak D call: TRBD1 (5 bases). This CDR3 region has 14 residues. V lost 8 bases to trimming and J lost 7 bases, with 17 bases between them. Germline V gene sequence: CDR1 MRHNA, CDR2 SNTAGT. CDR3 loop: CASWSGPGAEKLFF. DNA of the CDR3: TGTGCCAGCTGGTCCGGGCCCGGGGCTGAAAAACTGTTTTTT.

A few counts support this clonotype. The rearrangement joins TRBV6-2 or TRBV6-3 to TRBJ2-1; D is ambiguous. This CDR3 region has 15 residues. Between the trimmed V and J ends, which lost 0 bases and 9 bases, there was a span of 15 bases. CDR1 is MNHEY, CDR2 SVGEGT, per germline. The CDR3 is CASSYSRSLGTEQFF. The CDR3 nucleotides are TGTGCCAGCAGTTACTCGAGGTCCCTAGGCACTGAGCAGTTCTTC.

The CDR3 region has the DNA TGCAGTGCCCTAGCGGATCCAACAGATACGCAGTATTTT. It codes for CSALADPTDTQYF. V gene TRBV20-1 combines with J gene TRBJ2-3; TRBD2 matches at 7 bases. The J segment lost 3 bases and the V segment lost 6 bases, leaving 6 bases of the junction unmatched. Germline CDR1 DFQATT, CDR2 SNEGSKA (reference sequence). The CDR3 covers 13 residues.

This clonotype was detected ten times or more. This chain uses TRBV20-1 with TRBJ1-6; 7 positions match TRBD1. The CDR3 spans 17 residues. Germline values: CDR1 DFQATT, CDR2 SNEGSKA (reference sequence). V was pared by 1 base and J by 11 bases, with 17 bases of the junction left unmatched. The CDR3 is CSARVQSASGGPTPLHF. The CDR3 DNA is TGCAGTGCTAGAGTCCAATCGGCGTCAGGGGGTCCAACACCCCTCCACTTT.

In its sample, this clonotype was seen many times. The chain couples TRBV6-1 to TRBJ1-6; D perhaps matches TRBD1 (6 bases). This CDR3 contains 14 residues. Germline CDR1 is MNHNS and CDR2 is SASEGT. V lost 6 bases, J lost 4 bases, and 10 bases lay in between. The CDR3 reads CASSPTGYNSPLHF. The CDR3 DNA follows: TGTGCCAGCAGCCCGACAGGATATAATTCACCCCTCCACTTT.

The chain joins TRBV3-1 to TRBJ2-1; tentative D call: TRBD2 (6 bases). The V gene lost 1 base and the J gene lost 3 bases, with 13 bases spanning the gap. The CDR3 is 16 amino acids. Looked up from germline, CDR1 is LGHDT and CDR2 is YNNKEL (reference sequence). CDR3 sequence: CASSQGRRALYNEQFF. CDR3 DNA sequence: TGTGCCAGCAGCCAAGGCAGGAGGGCCCTCTACAATGAGCAGTTCTTC.

This clonotype was seen a handful of times. V and J are TRBV4-3 and TRBJ2-1, with D hard to call. Trimming removed 1 base from V and 1 base from J, with 5 bases in between. There are 14 residues in the CDR3. Germline-derived CDR1 and CDR2 are LGHNA and YSLEER. CDR3 amino acids: CASSQALSYNEQFF. In DNA form, the CDR3 reads TGCGCCAGCAGCCAAGCTCTGTCCTACAATGAGCAGTTCTTC.

This clonotype has a count of ten or more. The chain is built from TRBV9 and TRBJ2-5; D is ambiguous. Germline CDR1 is SGDLS and CDR2 is YYNGEE. CDR3 length: 12 amino acids. With 0 bases removed from V and 5 bases from J, the gap between germline ends came to 5 bases. This CDR3 is CASSVEVETQYF. DNA for the CDR3: TGTGCCAGCAGCGTAGAGGTGGAGACCCAGTACTTC.

The chain links TRBV4-1 to TRBJ2-1, with D perhaps TRBD1 (5 bases). With 3 bases removed from V and 0 bases from J, the gap between germline ends came to 12 bases. Germline V gene data show CDR1 as MGHRA and CDR2 as YSYEKL. The CDR3 loop spans 16 amino acids. The CDR3 DNA reads as TGCGCCAGCAGCCAGGCGACAGTTAGCTCCTACAATGAGCAGTTCTTC. Its translation: CASSQATVSSYNEQFF.

The chain has TRBV28 and TRBJ1-3; tentative D call: TRBD1 (6 bases). Germline V CDR1 and CDR2: MDHEN, SYDVKM. This CDR3 comprises 15 residues. V dropped 3 bases and J dropped 2 bases, with 11 bases sitting between them. CDR3 nucleotides: TGTGCCAGCAGTTTGGAGGGGGAGGCTGGAAACACCATATATTTT. Translation gives CASSLEGEAGNTIYF.

The CDR3 is CSAIAGMSSYNEQFF. For the CDR3, the DNA is TGCAGTGCTATAGCCGGGATGAGCTCCTACAATGAGCAGTTCTTC. The chain links TRBV20-1 to TRBJ2-1; D is possibly TRBD2 (5 bases). The CDR3 has 15 amino acids. Trimming removed 4 bases at V and 0 bases at J, with 13 bases between. The V gene's germline CDR1 is DFQATT and CDR2 SNEGSKA (reference sequence).

This clonotype showed up many times. The rearrangement joins TRBV27 to TRBJ2-3; D call uncertain. This CDR3 has 14 amino acids. Germline lookup yields CDR1 MNHEY and CDR2 SMNVEV (reference sequence). V lost 0 bases, J lost 3 bases, and 7 bases lay in between. CDR3 loop: CASSLSSLTDTQYF. In DNA form, the CDR3 reads TGTGCCAGCAGTTTATCGAGCCTGACAGATACGCAGTATTTT.

The table lists this clonotype with many counts. The rearrangement joins TRBV18 to TRBJ1-1; the D is unclear. CDR1 is KGHSH and CDR2 is LQKENI in the germline V gene. The CDR3 consists of 16 residues. Trimming left V 2 bases short and J 6 bases short, with 19 bases between. CDR3 loop: CASSPFLRYDHAEAFF. The CDR3, as DNA: TGTGCCAGCTCACCATTTTTGAGGTACGACCATGCTGAAGCTTTCTTT.

This clonotype was seen only a few times. The chain combines TRBV2 with TRBJ2-1; the D gene is possibly TRBD2 (6 bases). V was pared by 3 bases and J by 4 bases, with 13 bases between. The germline CDR1 and CDR2 sequences are SNHLY and FYNNEI. The CDR3 length is 15 residues. The CDR3 DNA follows: TGTGCCAGCAGTGACCAGCGGGCGATGTACAATGAGCAGTTCTTC. Protein product: CASSDQRAMYNEQFF.

A few counts support this clonotype. The V gene is TRBV19, the J gene TRBJ1-2; 7 bases fit TRBD1. This CDR3 has 16 amino acids. V lost 9 bases, J lost 2 bases, and 15 bases stayed unmatched. CDR1 and CDR2 (germline): LNHDA, SQIVND (reference sequence). CDR3 loop: CASRLTNRGPNYGYTF. CDR3 coding DNA: TGTGCCAGCCGCCTCACAAACAGGGGACCAAACTATGGCTACACCTTC.

The sample holds a few counts of this clonotype. The V gene is TRBV10-3, the J gene TRBJ2-1; perhaps D is TRBD1 or TRBD2 (6 bases each). The CDR3 runs 17 residues. The germline gives CDR1 ENHRY, CDR2 SYGVKD. Trimming shortened V by 4 bases and J by 3 bases, and 19 bases separated the two germline ends. The CDR3 loop is CAISGGVWGPGYNEQFF. CDR3 nucleotides: TGTGCCATCAGTGGCGGGGTTTGGGGGCCAGGCTACAATGAGCAGTTCTTC.

This rearrangement joins TRBV5-4 to TRBJ2-3; D is unclear. CDR3 size: 13 residues. Germline assignment: CDR1 SGHNT and CDR2 YYREEE (reference sequence). The V gene lost 4 bases and the J gene lost 4 bases, with 10 bases spanning the gap. This CDR3 is CASSLSPPDTQYF. In DNA form, the CDR3 reads TGTGCCAGCAGCCTATCCCCCCCAGATACGCAGTATTTT.

This clonotype was observed a few times. The rearrangement uses TRBV5-1 and TRBJ1-1, with D perhaps matching TRBD1 (5 bases). This CDR3 is built from 15 residues. V lost 1 base, J lost 1 base, and 11 bases lay in between. Per germline, CDR1 SGHRS and CDR2 YFSETQ. The CDR3 DNA follows: TGCGCCAGCAGCTTGTCCGGGGCTAGGAACACTGAAGCTTTCTTT. Amino acids: CASSLSGARNTEAFF.

This clonotype was recorded a few times. This rearrangement joins TRBV20-1 to TRBJ2-7; TRBD2 matches at 16 bases. The CDR3 contains 16 residues. The ends lost 5 bases at V and 2 bases at J; junction bases unmatched: 6. The germline CDR1 and CDR2 sequences are DFQATT and SNEGSKA (reference sequence). The CDR3 loop reads CSAQGTSGRVTYEQYF. The CDR3 coding sequence is TGCAGTGCTCAAGGGACTAGCGGGAGGGTAACCTACGAGCAGTACTTC.

As to this clonotype: This may stem from a read error, because a much larger clone lies one nucleotide away. The chain's CDR3 is CSASDTSWTYNEQFF. DNA for the CDR3: TGCAGTGCTAGCGACACTAGCTGGACCTACAATGAGCAGTTCTTC. The chain links TRBV20-1 to TRBJ2-1; D might be TRBD2 (6 bases). The CDR3 consists of 15 residues. Germline V CDR1 and CDR2: DFQATT, SNEGSKA (reference sequence). Trimming took 3 bases from V and 2 from J, leaving 14 bases between them.

This clonotype has a count of ten or more. This chain links TRBV6-5 with TRBJ2-3; D is undetermined. V lost 5 bases, J lost 5 bases, and 8 bases lay in between. The germline V gene has CDR1 MNHEY and CDR2 SVGAGI. The CDR3 is 12 residues long. CDR3: CASSPPGDTQYF. The CDR3 nucleotides read TGTGCCAGCAGTCCCCCGGGAGATACGCAGTATTTT.